The 14 T cell receptor beta chains below come from one sample, sequenced in a study of T cells in localized non-small cell lung cancer. This table comes from immunoSEQ multiplex PCR, and its TCRdb copy is limited to in-frame clones, with some not included. The sample carries 1,300 to 1,500 clones, around 35% recorded once. Sequencing was performed on normal lung tissue next to the tumor, taken before any cancer treatment. All receptors come from a woman aged 35-75 years with stage I squamous cell lung carcinoma.

A few counts support this clone. This chain uses TRBV11-3 with TRBJ2-7, with TRBD1 as a possible D gene (5 bases). The V and J ends lost 5 bases and 7 bases respectively, with 21 bases between them. Germline V gene data show CDR1 as SGHNT and CDR2 as YENEEA. CDR3 length: 15 residues. The CDR3 sequence: CASSPYRPDTGEQYF. CDR3 sequence (DNA): TGTGCCAGCAGCCCATACAGGCCCGACACGGGTGAGCAGTACTTC.

In its sample, this clone was seen a few times. V and J are TRBV10-3 and TRBJ1-2; D unclear. The length of the CDR3 is 14 residues. Trimming shortened V by 2 bases and J by 4 bases, and 11 bases separated the two germline ends. Germline loops: CDR1 ENHRY, CDR2 SYGVKD. As DNA, the CDR3 is TGTGCCATCAGTGAGAGAGGGCTGATCTATGGCTACACCTTC. Translating gives CAISERGLIYGYTF.

This clone was counted a few times. CDR3 sequence (DNA): TGTGCCAGCAGAGGTGACGGGGAAAAACTGTTTTTT. Translating it yields CASRGDGEKLFF. The rearrangement uses TRBV6-8 and TRBJ1-4; no firm D call. CDR1 and CDR2 from the germline V gene are MNHGY and SAAAGT. This CDR3 contains 12 residues. V gave up 6 bases and J gave up 8 bases, with 10 bases separating them.

The V call is TRBV4-1, the J call TRBJ1-1, with D maybe TRBD1 (5 bases). Germline V gene data show CDR1 as MGHRA and CDR2 as YSYEKL. The V and J ends lost 1 base and 0 bases respectively, with 9 bases between them. The CDR3 runs 15 residues. In nucleotides, the CDR3 is TGCGCCAGCAGCCAAGTAGGGGCGATGAACACTGAAGCTTTCTTT. Its translation is CASSQVGAMNTEAFF.

The rearrangement uses TRBV29-1 and TRBJ1-2, with D unresolved. This CDR3 is 13 amino acids long. Trimming took off 0 bases at V and 3 bases at J, with 8 bases between the two ends. Looked up from germline, CDR1 is SQVTM and CDR2 is ANQGSEA. The CDR3 is CSVEDLEHYGYTF. The CDR3 region has the DNA TGCAGCGTTGAAGATCTGGAACACTATGGCTACACCTTC.

This clone occurred a few times. The J gene is TRBJ1-5, the V gene TRBV11-3; the D is unclear. The length of the CDR3 is 14 residues. CDR1 is SGHNT and CDR2 is YENEEA in the germline V gene. The V and J ends lost 2 bases and 4 bases respectively, with 9 bases between them. The CDR3: CASSLLADNQPQHF. CDR3 DNA sequence: TGTGCCAGCAGCTTACTTGCGGATAATCAGCCCCAGCATTTT.

J is TRBJ2-3 and V is TRBV19, with 13 bases aligning to TRBD2. CDR1 and CDR2 (germline): LNHDA, SQIVND (reference sequence). V shed 5 bases and J 3 bases; nucleotides not matched to a gene: 5. The CDR3 length is 16 residues. The CDR3 protein is CASSPGLAGLTDTQYF. CDR3 nucleotide sequence: TGTGCCAGTAGTCCGGGACTAGCGGGGCTGACAGATACGCAGTATTTT.

V gene TRBV1 combines with J gene TRBJ2-6; the table gives TRBD1 as D, unverified against the DNA. TRBV1 is recorded as a pseudogene. The CDR3 is 19 residues long. The CDR3 coding sequence is TGCGCCAGCAGCCAAGATTACCAGGGGACAGTAACTGGGGCCAACGTCCTGACTTTC. It translates to CASSQDYQGTVTGANVLTF.

Points on this clone: The germline gene is not matched at one end of the junction; a read error may be the cause. The V and J genes are TRBV6-8 and TRBJ1-4, with D possibly matching TRBD1 (6 bases). CDR1 and CDR2 from the germline V gene are MNHGY and SAAAGT. The CDR3 length is 16 residues. The CDR3 sequence is CAISQTGFEEYEKLFF. The CDR3 DNA follows: TGTGCCATCAGTCAAACAGGGTTCGAGGAGTATGAAAAACTGTTTTTT.

This clone appeared a few times. Germline and junction disagree at one end, which may indicate a read error. V and J are TRBV6-8 and TRBJ1-2; D is unclear. Germline loops: CDR1 MNHGY, CDR2 SAAAGT. The CDR3 loop spans 13 amino acids. DNA for the CDR3: TGTACCAGCAGTTATCCGCAAGCCTATGGCTACACCTTC. This encodes CTSSYPQAYGYTF.

The gene calls are TRBV11-3 and TRBJ2-7; possibly TRBD1 or TRBD2 for D (5 bases each). From germline, CDR1 is SGHNT and CDR2 YENEEA. Deletions cut 4 bases from V and 1 base from J, with 11 bases between. This CDR3 is 14 amino acids long. The CDR3 reads CASSWDRRSYEQYF. The CDR3 coding sequence is TGTGCCAGCAGCTGGGACCGGCGTTCCTACGAGCAGTACTTC.

The chain has TRBV28 and TRBJ2-7; 7 bases line up with TRBD2. The CDR3 has 15 residues. CDR1 and CDR2 (germline): MDHEN, SYDVKM. V was clipped by 3 bases and J by 7 bases; unmatched bases: 12. In DNA, the CDR3 is TGTGCCAGCAGTTTGCCCGGACACGGGAGGAGGGAGCAGTACTTC. Translation gives CASSLPGHGRREQYF.

This clone was recorded once. This chain joins TRBV18 and TRBJ1-1, with D maybe TRBD1 (5 bases). This CDR3 has 13 residues. Germline V lookup: CDR1 KGHSH, CDR2 LQKENI. V was shortened by 3 bases and J by 1 base, with 6 bases between the two germline ends. The CDR3 loop reads CASSPTENTEAFF. CDR3 nucleotide sequence: TGTGCCAGCTCACCGACAGAGAACACTGAAGCTTTCTTT. Complete variable domain (other parts from reference TRBV18 and TRBJ1-1): NAGVMQNPRHLVRRRGQEARLRCSPMKGHSHVYWYRQLPEEGLKFMVYLQKENIIDESGMPKERFSAEFPKEGPSILRIQQVVRGDSAAYFCASSPTENTEAFFGQGTRLTVV.

Of note for this clone: An ambiguous or unread base is present, and the residue it codes for is denoted X. This rearrangement joins TRBV9 to TRBJ2-5; 12 bases are shared with TRBD2. The CDR3 runs 17 residues. J lost 3 bases, V lost 5 bases, and 11 bases had no gene match. Germline V gene data show CDR1 as SGDLS and CDR2 as YYNGEE. The CDR3 nucleotides are TGTGCCAGCAGTTACTTARGACTAGCGGGGGCTGAAGAGACCCAGTACTTC. Its protein product is CASSYLXLAGAEETQYF.